The sequence of this T cell receptor (beta chain) was determined in a study of T cell responses to AZD1222 COVID-19 vaccine. The study, taken as a whole, reports: White British ancestry dominated among donors, who included more females, and clonal diversity was possibly underestimated. The study found Spike-specific TCR breadth and depth rose after two AZD1222 doses.

Only in-frame clones appear in the TCRdb table, and some are missing; sequencing was by immunoSEQ multiplex PCR. The sample includes tens of thousands of clones, nearly 90% of them seen just once. About this clone itself: The antigen is unknown.

The CDR3 covers 16 residues. The V end was cut by 4 bases, the J end by 0 bases, with 14 bases between. The germline CDR1 and CDR2 sequences are SGHRS and YFSETQ. This receptor was obtained from an adult who received the AZD1222 COVID-19 vaccine. Specimen: peripheral blood, collected 28 days after the second AZD1222 dose. This chain joins TRBV5-1 and TRBJ2-1; D is possibly TRBD1 or TRBD2 (5 bases each). The CDR3: CASSPAGAYSYNEQFF. For the CDR3, the DNA is TGCGCCAGCAGCCCCGCCGGGGCATACTCCTACAATGAGCAGTTCTTC.